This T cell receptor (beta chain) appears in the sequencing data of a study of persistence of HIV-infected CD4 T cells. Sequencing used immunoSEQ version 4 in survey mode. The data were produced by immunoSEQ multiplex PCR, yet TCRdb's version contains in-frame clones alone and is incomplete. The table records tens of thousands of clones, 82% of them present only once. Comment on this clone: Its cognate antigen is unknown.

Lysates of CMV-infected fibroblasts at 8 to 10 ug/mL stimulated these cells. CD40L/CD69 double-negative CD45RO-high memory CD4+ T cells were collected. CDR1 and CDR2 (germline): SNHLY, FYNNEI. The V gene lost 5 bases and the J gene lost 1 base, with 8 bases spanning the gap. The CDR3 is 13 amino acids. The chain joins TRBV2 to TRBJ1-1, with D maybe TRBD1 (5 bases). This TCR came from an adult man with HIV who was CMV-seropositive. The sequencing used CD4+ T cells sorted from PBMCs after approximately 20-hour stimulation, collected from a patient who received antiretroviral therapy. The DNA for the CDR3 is TGTGCCAGCAGTCCCAGGGAGAACACTGAAGCTTTCTTT. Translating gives CASSPRENTEAFF.